These 2 T cell receptor beta chains share one sample of origin, sequenced in a study of response to subunit inactivated influenza vaccine. Each CDR3 protein is one row after TCRdb ran MiXCR on the RT-PCR reads. This repertoire shows about 570,000 distinct CDR3 sequences, about 11% found once; its top ten account for approximately 9.9%. This sample also belongs to another study, concerning T cells expressing NK-cell markers. That study reports: TCR beta cDNA was generated via 5'RACE template switching incorporating UMIs.

The specimen was PBMCs from blood, collected on the day of vaccination. The origin of the receptors is a man in his fifties who received an inactivated influenza vaccine.

This chain links TRBV30 with TRBJ2-1; TRBD1 aligns across 8 bases. Germline values: CDR1 GTSNPN, CDR2 SVGIG (reference sequence). V shed 4 bases and J 5 bases; nucleotides not matched to a gene: 10. CDR3 length: 15 amino acids. The CDR3 loop is CAWMLGQAMNNEQFF. The CDR3 coding sequence is TGTGCCTGGATGCTGGGACAGGCGATGAACAATGAGCAGTTCTTC.

This clonotype was observed many times. The rearrangement links TRBV18 to TRBJ2-3, with a tentative D call TRBD1 (5 bases). This CDR3 is built from 16 residues. Germline assignment: CDR1 KGHSH and CDR2 LQKENI. Trimming shortened V by 3 bases and J by 4 bases, and 17 bases separated the two germline ends. The CDR3 DNA reads TGTGCCAGCTCACCGGGGCAGGGCTTAAGGGCAGATACGCAGTATTTT. This codes for CASSPGQGLRADTQYF.